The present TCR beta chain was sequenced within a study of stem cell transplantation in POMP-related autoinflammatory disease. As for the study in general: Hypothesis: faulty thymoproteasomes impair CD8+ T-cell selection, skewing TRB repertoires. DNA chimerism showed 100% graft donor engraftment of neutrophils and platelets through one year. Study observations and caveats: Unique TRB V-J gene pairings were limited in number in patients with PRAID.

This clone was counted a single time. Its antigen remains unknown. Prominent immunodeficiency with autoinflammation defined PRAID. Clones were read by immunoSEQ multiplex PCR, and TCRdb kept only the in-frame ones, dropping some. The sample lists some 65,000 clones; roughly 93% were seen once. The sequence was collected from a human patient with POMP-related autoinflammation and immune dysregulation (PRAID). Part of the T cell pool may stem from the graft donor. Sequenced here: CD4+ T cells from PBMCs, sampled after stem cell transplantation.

The CDR3 coding sequence is TGTGCCAGCAGTCGAACAGGGGGTGCCACCATATATTTT. Protein: CASSRTGGATIYF. This chain links TRBV6-5 with TRBJ1-3; 8 bases are a match to TRBD1. Germline CDR1 is MNHEY and CDR2 is SVGAGI. The CDR3 is 13 residues long. The ends lost 5 bases at V and 9 bases at J; junction bases unmatched: 6.